The present TCR beta chain was sequenced within a study of blood T cells in healthy people across ages. Whole-study results and caveats: Changes in expanded clonotypes were possibly confounded, as the CMV status of donors was unknown. Both higher diversity and more naive CD4+ cells marked long-lived donors when set against aged donors.

Germline V CDR1 and CDR2: SGHTA, FQGNSA. The germline V and J ends were trimmed by 0 bases and 6 bases, with 9 bases remaining between them. The CDR3 extends over 14 amino acids. As to this clonotype: Its antigen remains unidentified.

It was with a sample-barcoded 5' primer and a J-beta primer mix that a second PCR of about 7 to 12 cycles was run. TCRdb analysed the 5' RACE reads with MiXCR anew, one entry per CDR3 protein. The sample shows hundreds of thousands of distinct CDR3 sequences, roughly 60% of them seen only once. Caucasian individuals from Russia who were healthy and aged about 6 to 95 acted as donors. The specimen sequenced was blood. The TCR sequence derives from a man younger than 45 in good health. This chain uses TRBV7-2 with TRBJ2-1; a weak D match, TRBD2 (6 bases). The CDR3 region is CASSLALGGNEQFF. The CDR3 DNA reads TGTGCCAGCAGCTTAGCGTTGGGGGGCAATGAGCAGTTCTTC. The whole variable domain, remainder taken from reference TRBV7-2 and TRBJ2-1, is GAGVSQSPSNKVTEKGKDVELRCDPISGHTALYWYRQSLGQGLEFLIYFQGNSAPDKSGLPSDRFSAERTGGSVSTLTIQRTQQEDSAVYLCASSLALGGNEQFFGPGTRLTVL.